The 18 T cell receptor beta chains in this list originate from one sample, sequenced in a study of T cells in Graves' hyperthyroidism and ophthalmopathy. What was amplified from RNA transcripts were TCR beta CDR3 regions. HTBI primers were the set used in a first-round RT-PCR of the TCR CDR3. MiXCR, run by TCRdb on the multiplex PCR reads, gives a single entry per CDR3 protein. Counted here are more than 550,000 distinct CDR3 sequences, around 20% occurring once; the ten biggest clones make up about a sixth. Material for sequencing was blood. The receptors come from a woman between 50 and 59 years old with Graves' hyperthyroidism that later progressed to Graves' ophthalmopathy.

This clonotype showed up just a few times. The chain joins TRBV5-1 to TRBJ2-4; D may correspond to TRBD1 or TRBD2 (5 bases each). Germline V CDR1 and CDR2: SGHRS, YFSETQ. V dropped 3 bases and J dropped 1 base, with 11 bases sitting between them. This CDR3 has 15 amino acids. CDR3 in amino acids: CASSYGALAKNIQYF. For the CDR3, the DNA is TGCGCCAGCAGCTACGGGGCTCTTGCCAAAAACATTCAGTACTTC.

This clonotype appeared many times. The V call is TRBV6-1, the J call TRBJ2-5, with 9 bases lining up with TRBD2. Germline V lookup: CDR1 MNHNS, CDR2 SASEGT. The junction had 2 bases not matched to a gene; V was cut back by 4 bases and J by 5 bases. The CDR3 runs to 13 residues. The CDR3 spells CASSGTSVETQYF. The DNA for the CDR3 is TGTGCCAGCAGTGGGACTAGCGTTGAGACCCAGTACTTC.

With regard to this clonotype: This clone may be a read error of a much larger clone one base away. The gene calls are TRBV19 and TRBJ2-1; the D call may be TRBD1 or TRBD2 (5 bases each). The CDR3 contains 16 residues. Per germline, CDR1 LNHDA and CDR2 SQIVND (reference sequence). The CDR3 DNA reads TGTGCCAGTATGGGGATCGAGGGGTCACCCTACAATGAGCTGTTCTTC. Amino acid sequence: CASMGIEGSPYNELFF.

The sample holds a few counts of this clonotype. This sequence joins TRBV4-1 and TRBJ2-7, with D possibly TRBD2 on 5 matching bases. The CDR3 is 14 residues long. CDR1 is MGHRA and CDR2 is YSYEKL in the germline V gene. The ends were cut back, 1 base at V and 3 bases at J, with 10 bases in the middle. CDR3 in DNA: TGCGCCAGCAGCCAAGTCAGCGGCCACTACGAGCAGTACTTC. Translated, it gives CASSQVSGHYEQYF.

This clonotype was seen ten or more times. The chain recombines TRBV12-3 or TRBV12-4 with TRBJ1-2; D remains unclear. The CDR3 covers 13 residues. Trimming took 6 bases from V and 0 from J, leaving 8 bases between them. CDR3 sequence (DNA): TGTGCCAGCAGCCGTGGATCTAACTATGGCTACACCTTC. It is translated as CASSRGSNYGYTF.

In its sample, this clonotype was seen a few times. This chain links TRBV12-3 or TRBV12-4 with TRBJ1-5; a weak D match, TRBD1 (5 bases). Trimming cost V 7 bases and J 1 base, with 14 bases left between them. CDR3 length equals 15 residues. The CDR3 spells CASTWGGDSNQPQHF. The CDR3 nucleotides are TGTGCCAGCACTTGGGGGGGTGACAGCAATCAGCCCCAGCATTTT.

The rearrangement uses TRBV9 and TRBJ1-1; D not resolved. Trimming took off 4 bases at V and 2 bases at J, with 18 bases between the two ends. CDR1 is SGDLS, CDR2 YYNGEE, per germline. This CDR3 region has 16 residues. The CDR3: CASSSGRVLRNTEAFF. The CDR3 DNA follows: TGTGCCAGCAGCTCAGGACGGGTACTAAGAAACACTGAAGCTTTCTTT.

This clonotype appeared a few times. The chain recombines TRBV20-1 with TRBJ2-6, with 9 positions matching TRBD1. The CDR3 is made up of 16 amino acids. V lost 3 bases, J lost 0 bases, and 3 bases stayed unmatched. Germline-derived CDR1 and CDR2 are DFQATT and SNEGSKA (reference sequence). For the CDR3, the DNA is TGCAGTGCTAGGGGACAGGGATCCTCTGGGGCCAACGTCCTGACTTTC. Translating gives CSARGQGSSGANVLTF.

This clonotype was seen repeatedly, ten times or more. The J gene is TRBJ2-7, the V gene TRBV7-8; a weak D match, TRBD1 (5 bases). This CDR3 contains 16 residues. Germline values: CDR1 SGHVS, CDR2 FQNEAQ. Trimming left V 6 bases short and J 6 bases short, with 24 bases between. The DNA of the CDR3 is TGTGCCAGCAGTTACGCCGACAGCGAAGGACCTCGCGAGCAGTACTTC. It encodes CASSYADSEGPREQYF.

This clonotype was counted ten times or more. A much larger clonotype is one base distant, so this may be a read error. The V call is TRBV18, the J call TRBJ2-5; D is unresolved. This CDR3 region has 13 residues. The V gene's germline CDR1 is KGHSH and CDR2 LQKENI. The V end was cut by 2 bases, the J end by 1 base, with 5 bases between. In DNA form, the CDR3 reads TGTGCCAGCTCACCAGGGATCCAAGAGACCCAGTACTTC. This codes for CASSPGIQETQYF.

This clonotype has ten or more counts. The V call is TRBV12-3 or TRBV12-4, the J call TRBJ2-2; D may match TRBD1 or TRBD2 (5 bases each). With 5 bases removed from V and 7 bases from J, the gap between germline ends came to 11 bases. The CDR3 sequence is 13 residues long. DNA for the CDR3: TGTGCCAGCAGTCCCATGAGGGGCGGGGAGCTGTTTTTT. As protein: CASSPMRGGELFF.

About this clonotype itself: This sequence may be a read error, since a much larger clone differs from it by one base. CDR3: CSAAHTGRIEAQYF. In nucleotides, the CDR3 is TGCAGTGCAGCCCACACAGGGAGGATCGAGGCCCAGTACTTC. V is TRBV20-1 and J is TRBJ2-5; D might be TRBD1 or TRBD2, each matching 6 bases. Trimming took off 6 bases at V and 9 bases at J, with 23 bases between the two ends. The germline CDR1 and CDR2 sequences are DFQATT and SNEGSKA (reference sequence). The CDR3 covers 14 residues.

V is TRBV6-2 or TRBV6-3 and J is TRBJ1-2, with unresolved D. This CDR3 has 13 amino acids. Trimming took off 0 bases at V and 2 bases at J, with 4 bases between the two ends. Germline lookup yields CDR1 MNHEY and CDR2 SVGEGT. This chain's CDR3 is CASSYSVNYGYTF. For the CDR3, the DNA is TGTGCCAGCAGTTACTCGGTAAACTATGGCTACACCTTC.

This chain links TRBV7-2 with TRBJ2-3, with D hard to call. Trimming stripped 4 bases from V and 7 bases from J, with 21 bases between. In germline, CDR1 is SGHTA, CDR2 FQGNSA. CDR3 length: 16 amino acids. The CDR3 DNA is TGTGCCAGCAGCTCACCACTCTTGGACGGCCCCTATACGCAGTATTTT. This translates into CASSSPLLDGPYTQYF.

The chain combines TRBV13 with TRBJ2-7; tentative D call: TRBD1 (6 bases). V was pared by 0 bases and J by 2 bases, with 17 bases between. From germline, CDR1 is PRHDT and CDR2 FYEKMQ (reference sequence). The CDR3 consists of 17 residues. The CDR3, as DNA: TGTGCCAGCAGCTTAGGCTACGGACAGACGAGCGCCTACGAGCAGTACTTC. This sequence encodes CASSLGYGQTSAYEQYF.

The table lists this clonotype with a few counts. The chain couples TRBV7-2 to TRBJ2-7, with D perhaps being TRBD1 or TRBD2 (5 bases each). Trimming stripped 4 bases from V and 2 bases from J, with 12 bases between. The length of the CDR3 is 14 residues. The germline gives CDR1 SGHTA, CDR2 FQGNSA. CDR3 region: CASSSFGDAYEQYF. CDR3 DNA sequence: TGTGCCAGCAGCTCATTCGGGGACGCCTACGAGCAGTACTTC.

This clonotype was counted many times. This chain connects TRBV11-2 to TRBJ2-5; TRBD1 agrees at 9 bases. The CDR3 length is 16 residues. V was pared by 4 bases and J by 3 bases, with 9 bases of the junction left unmatched. CDR1 SGHAT and CDR2 FQNNGV come from the germline V gene. The CDR3 reads CASSSTGGKNKETQYF. DNA of the CDR3: TGTGCCAGCAGCTCTACAGGGGGCAAAAATAAAGAGACCCAGTACTTC.

The chain has TRBV29-1 and TRBJ2-1; no reliable D call. This CDR3 spans 14 amino acids. Germline V gene sequence: CDR1 SQVTM, CDR2 ANQGSEA. The V gene lost 3 bases and the J gene lost 2 bases, with 11 bases spanning the gap. The CDR3 nucleotides are TGCAGCGTTGAGATCCAGCTTACCTACAATGAGCAGTTCTTC. The encoded protein is CSVEIQLTYNEQFF.